A selection of T cell receptor beta chains follows, all from one sample in a study of blood T cell repertoires in COVID-19. TCRdb's table, derived via immunoSEQ multiplex PCR, lists solely in-frame clones and lacks some. The sample lists over 150,000 clones; more than 75% were seen once. The sample comprised peripheral blood. The receptor source for this set is a woman in her 70s with COVID-19, enrolled during active disease. CDR3s include the opening cysteine and the closing phenylalanine or tryptophan. A D gene is named only where the DNA matches it firmly. Part of the rows lack a size; the others show once, few, many or a class for expanded clones.

>TRBJ1-5|TRBD1|.|TRBV2
CASSGAGGGNQPQHF
TGTGCCAGCAGTGGTGCAGGGGGCGGCAATCAGCCCCAGCATTTT
>TRBJ1-1|TRBD1|few|TRBV11-3
CASSLDRTGSRAFF
TGTGCCAGCAGCTTAGACCGGACAGGATCAAGAGCTTTCTTT
>TRBJ1-1|TRBD1|few|TRBV11-2
CASSSGAGQGYTEAFF
TGTGCCAGCAGCTCGGGAGCCGGACAGGGCTATACTGAAGCTTTCTTT
>TRBJ2-2|TRBD1|.|TRBV18
CASAGQENTGELFF
TGTGCCAGCGCGGGACAGGAGAACACCGGGGAGCTGTTTTTT
>TRBJ2-3|.|.|TRBV2
CASQGPAVRTDTQYF
TGTGCCAGCCAGGGGCCGGCTGTTAGGACAGATACGCAGTATTTT
>TRBJ1-1|.|.|TRBV27
CASSFIGYTEAFF
TGTGCCAGCAGTTTCATCGGGTACACTGAAGCTTTCTTT
>TRBJ2-7|TRBD1|.|TRBV6-5
CASTSRGQHSYEQYF
TGTGCCAGCACCTCCAGGGGACAGCACTCCTACGAGCAGTACTTC
>TRBJ2-7|.|.|TRBV7-2
CASSSTRAVSYEQYF
TGTGCCAGCAGCTCGACTAGGGCGGTCTCCTACGAGCAGTACTTC
>TRBJ1-5|.|.|TRBV11-2
CASSPVTGRNQPQHF
TGTGCCAGCAGCCCCGTAACAGGTCGCAATCAGCCCCAGCATTTT
>TRBJ1-5|.|.|TRBV6-5
CASSYSRGQPQHF
TGTGCCAGCAGTTACTCGCGGGGACAGCCCCAGCATTTT
>TRBJ1-2|TRBD1|once|TRBV28
CASSAIGQGAIGYGYTF
TGTGCCAGCAGTGCCATTGGACAGGGGGCAATCGGGTATGGCTACACCTTC
>TRBJ2-5|TRBD2|.|TRBV6-5
CASSLGTSGGETQYF
TGTGCCAGCAGTTTAGGGACTAGTGGTGGCGAGACCCAGTACTTC
>TRBJ1-1|.|once|TRBV5-1
CASSLARPTTEAFF
TGCGCCAGCAGCTTGGCACGTCCTACCACTGAAGCTTTCTTT
>TRBJ2-3|TRBD1|.|TRBV5-4
CASSRPGQGTDTQYF
TGTGCCAGCAGCAGACCGGGACAGGGAACAGATACGCAGTATTTT
>TRBJ2-1|.|.|TRBV5-1
CASSLTSGHNEQFF
TGCGCCAGCAGCTTGACTAGTGGCCACAATGAGCAGTTCTTC
>TRBJ1-1|.|.|TRBV5-1
CASSLGTGGGGEAFF
TGCGCCAGCAGCTTGGGGACCGGGGGAGGTGGTGAAGCTTTCTTT
>TRBJ1-4|.|.|TRBV19
CASIPGHNNEKLFF
TGTGCCAGTATCCCTGGACACAATAATGAAAAACTGTTTTTT
>TRBJ1-2|.|.|TRBV5-6
CASSWGDYGYTF
TGTGCCAGCAGCTGGGGCGACTATGGCTACACCTTC
>TRBJ2-7|TRBD1|.|TRBV5-4
CASSRDRGQTYEQYF
TGTGCCAGCAGCCGGGACAGGGGGCAGACCTACGAGCAGTACTTC
>TRBJ2-3|TRBD2|.|TRBV6-4
CASSLSGGTDTQYF
TGTGCCAGCAGTCTAAGCGGGGGCACAGATACGCAGTATTTT
>TRBJ2-2|.|.|TRBV11-2
CASSPYKGLGAGELFF
TGTGCCAGCAGCCCCTATAAAGGGTTAGGGGCCGGGGAGCTGTTTTTT
>TRBJ1-2|TRBD1|.|TRBV10-3
CAISPGDRGSNYGYTF
TGTGCCATCAGTCCAGGGGACAGGGGTTCGAACTATGGCTACACCTTC
>TRBJ1-2|TRBD1|.|TRBV7-8
CASSLQGQGAGYGYTF
TGTGCCAGCAGCTTGCAGGGACAGGGGGCTGGGTATGGCTACACCTTC
>TRBJ2-1|.|.|TRBV14
CASSHLGGMEDNEQFF
TGTGCCAGCAGCCACTTAGGGGGAATGGAGGACAATGAGCAGTTCTTC
>TRBJ1-2|.|.|TRBV19
CASKSRDTTNYGYTF
TGTGCCAGTAAAAGCCGGGACACCACTAACTATGGCTACACCTTC
>TRBJ2-1|TRBD2|.|TRBV14
CASSQMGLAGYNEQFF
TGTGCCAGCAGTCAGATGGGACTAGCGGGTTACAATGAGCAGTTCTTC
>TRBJ1-3|TRBD1|.|TRBV6-1
CASSVTGTGFTGNTIYF
TGTGCCAGCAGTGTTACCGGGACAGGGTTCACTGGAAACACCATATATTTT
>TRBJ1-1|.|.|TRBV19
CASSTVLNTEAFF
TGTGCCAGTAGTACAGTACTGAACACTGAAGCTTTCTTT
>TRBJ1-5|.|.|TRBV6-1
CASSEARRWVLGRGNQPQHF
TGTGCCAGCAGTGAAGCGCGGAGGTGGGTCCTGGGCAGGGGAAATCAGCCCCAGCATTTT
>TRBJ2-6|.|.|TRBV5-1
CASSLVWSSGANVLTF
TGCGCCAGCAGCTTGGTTTGGAGCTCTGGGGCCAACGTCCTGACTTTC
>TRBJ1-5|.|.|TRBV28
CASSTAGTRGNQPQHF
TGTGCCAGCAGTACCGCCGGGACTCGGGGCAATCAGCCCCAGCATTTT
>TRBJ1-6|.|.|TRBV27
CASSLSSLSTLHF
TGTGCCAGCAGTTTAAGTTCACTATCCACCCTCCACTTT
>TRBJ1-1|TRBD1|.|TRBV2
CASSVDRVTEAFF
TGTGCCAGCAGCGTAGACAGGGTTACTGAAGCTTTCTTT
>TRBJ2-5|TRBD1|.|TRBV19
CASSNDRGPGETQYF
TGTGCCAGTAGTAACGACAGGGGGCCGGGGGAGACCCAGTACTTC
>TRBJ1-2|TRBD1|.|TRBV19
CASSQPGQTLYGYTF
TGTGCCAGTAGTCAACCGGGACAGACCCTCTATGGCTACACCTTC
>TRBJ2-7|TRBD1|once|TRBV15
CATSQGQVISYEQYF
TGTGCCACCAGCCAGGGACAGGTGATCTCCTACGAGCAGTACTTC
>TRBJ1-1|.|.|TRBV13
CASSLGGQGGTEAFF
TGTGCCAGCAGCTTAGGCGGTCAGGGAGGGACTGAAGCTTTCTTT
>TRBJ2-5|TRBD2|.|TRBV18
CASSPGLAGGETQYF
TGTGCCAGCTCACCAGGACTAGCGGGAGGGGAGACCCAGTACTTC
>TRBJ1-3|.|.|TRBV3-1/TRBV3-2
CASHNRRLSGNTIYF
TGTGCCAGCCACAACAGGAGACTCTCTGGAAACACCATATATTTT
>TRBJ2-1|TRBD2|.|TRBV6-1
CASSDPGLAGEQFF
TGTGCCAGCAGTGACCCGGGACTAGCGGGGGAGCAGTTCTTC
>TRBJ1-6|.|few|TRBV2
CASIPGNIGSPLHF
TGTGCCAGCATTCCGGGAAACATTGGGTCACCCCTCCACTTT
>TRBJ1-1|.|.|TRBV5-4
CASSSKAGSSAEAFF
TGTGCCAGCAGCTCTAAAGCGGGGTCGTCGGCTGAAGCTTTCTTT
>TRBJ2-7|TRBD1|.|TRBV28
CASSPRTGELYEQYF
TGTGCCAGCAGTCCGAGGACAGGGGAATTATACGAGCAGTACTTC
>TRBJ2-1|.|.|TRBV7-3
CASSSLVFHEQFF
TGTGCCAGCAGCTCACTAGTATTCCATGAGCAGTTCTTC
>TRBJ2-3|.|.|TRBV5-4
CASSIKGADTQYF
TGTGCCAGCAGCATAAAGGGGGCAGATACGCAGTATTTT
>TRBJ2-5|TRBD1|.|TRBV6-5
CASRFRDSQETQYF
TGTGCCAGCAGATTCCGGGACAGCCAAGAGACCCAGTACTTC
>TRBJ2-2|TRBD1|.|TRBV4-1
CASSRGGQGVGELFF
TGCGCCAGCAGCCGCGGAGGACAGGGCGTCGGGGAGCTGTTTTTT
>TRBJ1-4|.|.|TRBV7-3
CASSRDPGEKLFF
TGTGCCAGCAGCAGGGATCCGGGGGAAAAACTGTTTTTT